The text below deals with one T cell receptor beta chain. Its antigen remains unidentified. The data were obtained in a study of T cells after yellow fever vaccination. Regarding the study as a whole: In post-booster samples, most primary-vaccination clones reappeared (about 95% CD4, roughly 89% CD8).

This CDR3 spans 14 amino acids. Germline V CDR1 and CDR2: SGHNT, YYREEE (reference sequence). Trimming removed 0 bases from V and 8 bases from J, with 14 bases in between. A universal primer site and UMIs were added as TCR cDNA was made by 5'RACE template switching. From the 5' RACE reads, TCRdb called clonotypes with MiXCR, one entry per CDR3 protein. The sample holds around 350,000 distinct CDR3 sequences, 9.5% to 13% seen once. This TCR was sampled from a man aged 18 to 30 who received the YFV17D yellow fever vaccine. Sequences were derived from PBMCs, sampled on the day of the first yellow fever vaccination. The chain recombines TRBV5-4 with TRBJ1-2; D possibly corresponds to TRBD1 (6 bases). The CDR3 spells CASSLDPGVHGYTF. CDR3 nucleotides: TGTGCCAGCAGCTTGGATCCAGGGGTACACGGCTACACCTTC.